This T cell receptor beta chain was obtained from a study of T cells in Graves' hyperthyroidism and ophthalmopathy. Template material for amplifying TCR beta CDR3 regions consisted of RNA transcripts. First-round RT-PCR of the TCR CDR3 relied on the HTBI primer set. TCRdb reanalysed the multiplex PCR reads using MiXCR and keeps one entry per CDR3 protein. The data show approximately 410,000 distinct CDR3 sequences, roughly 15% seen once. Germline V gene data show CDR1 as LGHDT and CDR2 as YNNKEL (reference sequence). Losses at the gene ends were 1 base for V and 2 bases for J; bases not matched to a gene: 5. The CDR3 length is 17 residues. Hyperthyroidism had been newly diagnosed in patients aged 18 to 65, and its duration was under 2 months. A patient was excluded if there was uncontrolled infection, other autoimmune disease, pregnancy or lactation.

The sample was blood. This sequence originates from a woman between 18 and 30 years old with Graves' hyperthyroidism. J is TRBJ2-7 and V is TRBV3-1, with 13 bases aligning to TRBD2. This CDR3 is CASSQVLLAGGPYEQYF. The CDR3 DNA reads TGTGCCAGCAGCCAAGTGTTACTAGCGGGAGGGCCCTACGAGCAGTACTTC.